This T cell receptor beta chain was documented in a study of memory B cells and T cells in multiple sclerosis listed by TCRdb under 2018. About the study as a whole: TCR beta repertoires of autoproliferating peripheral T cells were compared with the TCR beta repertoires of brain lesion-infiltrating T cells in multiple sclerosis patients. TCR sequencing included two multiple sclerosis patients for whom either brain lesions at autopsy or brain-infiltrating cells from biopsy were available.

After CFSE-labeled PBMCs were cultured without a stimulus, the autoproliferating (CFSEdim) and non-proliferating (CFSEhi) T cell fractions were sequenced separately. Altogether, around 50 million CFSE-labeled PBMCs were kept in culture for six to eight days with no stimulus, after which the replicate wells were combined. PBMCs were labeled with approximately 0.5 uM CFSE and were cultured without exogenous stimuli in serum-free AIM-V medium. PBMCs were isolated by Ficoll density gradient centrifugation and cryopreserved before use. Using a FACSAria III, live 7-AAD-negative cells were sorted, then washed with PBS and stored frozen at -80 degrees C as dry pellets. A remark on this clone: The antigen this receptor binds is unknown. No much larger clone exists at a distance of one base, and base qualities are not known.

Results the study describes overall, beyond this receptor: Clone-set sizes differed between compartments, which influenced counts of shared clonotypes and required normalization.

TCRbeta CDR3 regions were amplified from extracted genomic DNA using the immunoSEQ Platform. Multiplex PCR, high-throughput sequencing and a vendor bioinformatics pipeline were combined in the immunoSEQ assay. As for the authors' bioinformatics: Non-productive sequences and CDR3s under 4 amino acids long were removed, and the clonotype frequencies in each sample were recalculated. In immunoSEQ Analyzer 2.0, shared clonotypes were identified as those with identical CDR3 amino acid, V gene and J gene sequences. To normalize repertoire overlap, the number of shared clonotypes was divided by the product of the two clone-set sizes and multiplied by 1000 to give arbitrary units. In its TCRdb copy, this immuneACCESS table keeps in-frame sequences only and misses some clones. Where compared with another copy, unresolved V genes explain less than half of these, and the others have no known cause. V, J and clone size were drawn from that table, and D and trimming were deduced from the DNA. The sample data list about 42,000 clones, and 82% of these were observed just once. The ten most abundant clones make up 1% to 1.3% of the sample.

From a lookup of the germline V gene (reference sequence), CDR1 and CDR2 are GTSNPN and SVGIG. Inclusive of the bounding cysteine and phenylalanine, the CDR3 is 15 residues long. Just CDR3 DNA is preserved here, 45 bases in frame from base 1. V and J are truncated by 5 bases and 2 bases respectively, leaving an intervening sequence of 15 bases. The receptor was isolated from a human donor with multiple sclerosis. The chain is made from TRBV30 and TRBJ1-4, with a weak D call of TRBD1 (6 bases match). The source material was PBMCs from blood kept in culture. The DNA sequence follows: TGTGCCTGGGGGGGGACACCTGGGACTAATGAAAAACTGTTTTTT. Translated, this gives CAWGGTPGTNEKLFF.